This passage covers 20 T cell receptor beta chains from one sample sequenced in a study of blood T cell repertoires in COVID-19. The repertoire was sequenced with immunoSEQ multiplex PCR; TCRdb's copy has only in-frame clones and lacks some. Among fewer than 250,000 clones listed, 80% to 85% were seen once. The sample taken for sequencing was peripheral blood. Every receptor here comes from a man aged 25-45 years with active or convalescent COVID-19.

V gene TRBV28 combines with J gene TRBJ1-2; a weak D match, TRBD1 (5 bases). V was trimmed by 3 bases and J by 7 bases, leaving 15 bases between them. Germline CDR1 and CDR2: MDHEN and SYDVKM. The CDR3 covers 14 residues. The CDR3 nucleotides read TGTGCCAGCAGTTTCGGCGGGGGGTATAGTGGCTACACCTTC. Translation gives CASSFGGGYSGYTF.

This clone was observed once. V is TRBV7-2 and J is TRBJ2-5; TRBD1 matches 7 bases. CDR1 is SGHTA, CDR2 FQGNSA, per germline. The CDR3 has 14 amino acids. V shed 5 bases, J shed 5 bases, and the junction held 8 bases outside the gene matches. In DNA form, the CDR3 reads TGTGCCAGCAGCCCGAACAGGGGATCGGAGACCCAGTACTTC. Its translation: CASSPNRGSETQYF.

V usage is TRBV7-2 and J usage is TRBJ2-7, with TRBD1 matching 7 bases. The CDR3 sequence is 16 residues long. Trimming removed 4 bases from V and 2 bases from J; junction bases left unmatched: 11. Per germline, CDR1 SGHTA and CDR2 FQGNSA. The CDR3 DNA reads TGTGCCAGCAGCTCCACTTCAGGGGGTTTACCCTACGAGCAGTACTTC. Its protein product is CASSSTSGGLPYEQYF.

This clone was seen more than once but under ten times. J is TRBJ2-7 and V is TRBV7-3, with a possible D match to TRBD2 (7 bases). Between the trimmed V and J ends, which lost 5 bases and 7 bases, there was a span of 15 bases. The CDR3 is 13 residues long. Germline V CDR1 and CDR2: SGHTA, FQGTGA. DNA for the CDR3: TGTGCCAGCAGCCCACAGGGAGGGGTTGAGCAGTACTTC. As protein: CASSPQGGVEQYF.

DNA of the CDR3: TGTGCCAGCAGTTTCTACAGCGTTCGAGACAGGACAACTCTGTCCTACGAGCAGTACTTC. Translated: CASSFYSVRDRTTLSYEQYF. The genes are TRBV28 and TRBJ2-7; D perhaps matches TRBD1 (6 bases). CDR3 length: 20 amino acids. CDR1 is MDHEN, CDR2 SYDVKM, per germline. V dropped 3 bases and J dropped 1 base, with 28 bases sitting between them.

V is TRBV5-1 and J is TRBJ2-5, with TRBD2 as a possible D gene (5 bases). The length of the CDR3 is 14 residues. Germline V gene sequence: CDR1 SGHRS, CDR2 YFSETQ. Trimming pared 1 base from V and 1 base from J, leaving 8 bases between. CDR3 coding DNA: TGCGCCAGCAGCTTGCTAGCTACCCAAGAGACCCAGTACTTC. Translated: CASSLLATQETQYF.

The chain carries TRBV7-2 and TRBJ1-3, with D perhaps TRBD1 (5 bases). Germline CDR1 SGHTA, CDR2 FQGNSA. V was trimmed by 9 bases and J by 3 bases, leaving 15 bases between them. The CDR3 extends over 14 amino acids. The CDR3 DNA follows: TGTGCCAGTACGCATGGGGCTTTTGGAAACACCATATATTTT. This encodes CASTHGAFGNTIYF. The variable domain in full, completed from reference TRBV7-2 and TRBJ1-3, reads GAGVSQSPSNKVTEKGKDVELRCDPISGHTALYWYRQSLGQGLEFLIYFQGNSAPDKSGLPSDRFSAERTGGSVSTLTIQRTQQEDSAVYLCASTHGAFGNTIYFGEGSWLTVV.

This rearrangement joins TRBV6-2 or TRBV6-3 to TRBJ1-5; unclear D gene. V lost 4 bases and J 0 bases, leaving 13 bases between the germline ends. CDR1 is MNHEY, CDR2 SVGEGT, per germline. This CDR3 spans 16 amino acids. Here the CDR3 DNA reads TGTGCCAGCAGTTTCCCCGGGTCGGGTAGCAATCAGCCCCAGCATTTT. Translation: CASSFPGSGSNQPQHF.

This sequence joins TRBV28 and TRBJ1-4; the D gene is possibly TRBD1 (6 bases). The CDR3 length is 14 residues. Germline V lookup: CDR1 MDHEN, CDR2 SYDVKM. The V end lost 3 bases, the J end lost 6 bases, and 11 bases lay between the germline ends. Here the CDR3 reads CASSFIPGDEKLFF. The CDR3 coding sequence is TGTGCCAGCAGTTTTATCCCAGGGGATGAAAAACTGTTTTTT. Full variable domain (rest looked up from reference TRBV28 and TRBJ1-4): DVKVTQSSRYLVKRTGEKVFLECVQDMDHENMFWYRQDPGLGLRLIYFSYDVKMKEKGDIPEGYSVSREKKERFSLILESASTNQTSMYLCASSFIPGDEKLFFGSGTQLSVL.

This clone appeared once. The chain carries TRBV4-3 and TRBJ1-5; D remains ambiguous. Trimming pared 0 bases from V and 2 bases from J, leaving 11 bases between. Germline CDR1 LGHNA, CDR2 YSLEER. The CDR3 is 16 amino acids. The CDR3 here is CASSQDRGLGNQPQHF. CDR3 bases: TGCGCCAGCAGCCAAGATCGAGGGTTAGGCAATCAGCCCCAGCATTTT.

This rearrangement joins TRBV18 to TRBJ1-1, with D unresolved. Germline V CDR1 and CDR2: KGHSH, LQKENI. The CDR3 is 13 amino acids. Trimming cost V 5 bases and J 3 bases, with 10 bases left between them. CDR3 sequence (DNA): TGTGCCAGCTCAGTGACTCTCCACACTGAAGCTTTCTTT. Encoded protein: CASSVTLHTEAFF.

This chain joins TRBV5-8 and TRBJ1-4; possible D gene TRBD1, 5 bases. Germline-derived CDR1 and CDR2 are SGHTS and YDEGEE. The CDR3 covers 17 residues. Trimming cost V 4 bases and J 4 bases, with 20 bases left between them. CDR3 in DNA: TGTGCCAGCAGCCTGGAAATGACAGCTGTTATTAATGAAAAACTGTTTTTT. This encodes CASSLEMTAVINEKLFF.

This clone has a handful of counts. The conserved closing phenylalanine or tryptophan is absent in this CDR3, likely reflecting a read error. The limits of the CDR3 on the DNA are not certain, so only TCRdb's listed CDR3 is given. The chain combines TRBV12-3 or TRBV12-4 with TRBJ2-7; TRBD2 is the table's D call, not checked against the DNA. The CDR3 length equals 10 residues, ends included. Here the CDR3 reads CASSLPPAGI.

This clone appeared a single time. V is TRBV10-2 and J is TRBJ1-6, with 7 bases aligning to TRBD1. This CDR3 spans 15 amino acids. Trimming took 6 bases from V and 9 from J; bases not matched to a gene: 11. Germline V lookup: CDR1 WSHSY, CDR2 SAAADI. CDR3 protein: CASRTGYEGGSPLHF. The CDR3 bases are TGCGCCAGCAGGACAGGGTACGAAGGGGGTTCACCCCTCCACTTT.

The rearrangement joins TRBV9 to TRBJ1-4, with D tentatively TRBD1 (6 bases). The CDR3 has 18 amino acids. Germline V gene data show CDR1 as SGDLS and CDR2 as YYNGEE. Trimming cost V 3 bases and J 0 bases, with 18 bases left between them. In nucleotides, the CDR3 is TGTGCCAGCAGCGCCGACGCTGGGACATCTGCAACTAATGAAAAACTGTTTTTT. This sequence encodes CASSADAGTSATNEKLFF.

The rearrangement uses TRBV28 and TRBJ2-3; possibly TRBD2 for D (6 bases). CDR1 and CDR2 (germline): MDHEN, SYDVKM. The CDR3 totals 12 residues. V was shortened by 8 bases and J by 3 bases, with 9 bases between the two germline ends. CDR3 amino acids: CASQSGTDTQYF. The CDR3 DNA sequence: TGTGCCAGCCAAAGCGGGACAGATACGCAGTATTTT.

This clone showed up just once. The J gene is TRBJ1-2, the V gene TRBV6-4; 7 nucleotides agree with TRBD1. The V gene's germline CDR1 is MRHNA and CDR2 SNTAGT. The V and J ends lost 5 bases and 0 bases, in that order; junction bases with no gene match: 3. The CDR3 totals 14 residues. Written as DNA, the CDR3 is TGTGCCAGCAGTCCGGGACAGTCTAACTATGGCTACACCTTC. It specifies CASSPGQSNYGYTF.

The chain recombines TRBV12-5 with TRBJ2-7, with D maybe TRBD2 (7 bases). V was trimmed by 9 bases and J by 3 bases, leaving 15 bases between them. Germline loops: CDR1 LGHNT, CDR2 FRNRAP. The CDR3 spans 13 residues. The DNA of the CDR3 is TGTGCTAGCGGGGAGGGGGGCATCTACGAGCAGTACTTC. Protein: CASGEGGIYEQYF.

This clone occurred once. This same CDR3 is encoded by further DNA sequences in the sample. The chain's CDR3 is CASSLGTANTGELFF. The CDR3 nucleotides are TGTGCCAGCAGCTTAGGGACAGCGAACACCGGGGAGCTGTTTTTT. The rearrangement links TRBV7-3 to TRBJ2-2, with TRBD1 identical over 7 bases. The CDR3 sequence is 15 residues long. The V segment lost 2 bases and the J segment 0 bases; nucleotides outside the gene matches: 0. Germline V gene lookup returns CDR1 SGHTA and CDR2 FQGTGA.

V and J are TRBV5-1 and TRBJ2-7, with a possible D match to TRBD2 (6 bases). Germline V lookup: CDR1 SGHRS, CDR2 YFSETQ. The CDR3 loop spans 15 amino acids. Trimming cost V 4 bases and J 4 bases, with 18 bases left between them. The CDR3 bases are TGCGCCAGCAGCCCCTCCGCCGGGGGAGTTTACGAGCAGTACTTC. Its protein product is CASSPSAGGVYEQYF.